The 20 T cell receptor beta chains below were found in one sample sequenced in a study of cytomegalovirus exposure and HLA in healthy donors. PCR used 60 Vbeta primers and 13 Jbeta primers. TCRdb's table, derived via immunoSEQ multiplex PCR, lists solely in-frame clones and lacks some. The sample contains 90,000 to 130,000 clones, around 64% of which appear only once. The sample comprised PBMCs. These receptors were taken from a man aged 25 to 45 in good health and CMV-seropositive.

The rearrangement uses TRBV18 and TRBJ2-7, with 9 bases identical to TRBD1. This CDR3 comprises 13 residues. In germline, CDR1 is KGHSH, CDR2 LQKENI. V lost 3 bases to trimming and J lost 5 bases; unmatched junction nucleotides: 2. CDR3 sequence (DNA): TGTGCCAGCTCACCGGGACAGGGCGACGAGCAGTACGTC. This codes for CASSPGQGDEQYV.

V is TRBV6-1 and J is TRBJ1-2; D gene unclear. V lost 3 bases to trimming and J lost 3 bases, with 8 bases between them. The CDR3 sequence is 13 residues long. The germline gives CDR1 MNHNS, CDR2 SASEGT. This chain's CDR3 is CASSDRSDYGYTF. The CDR3 DNA reads as TGTGCCAGCAGTGATCGCAGCGACTATGGCTACACCTTC.

This rearrangement joins TRBV19 to TRBJ1-5, with 8 nucleotides matching TRBD1. The CDR3 extends over 17 amino acids. Germline CDR1 is LNHDA and CDR2 is SQIVND (reference sequence). V trimming: 0 bases; J trimming: 0 bases; junction bases outside the gene matches: 4. The chain's CDR3 is CASSIDWDRYSNQPQHF. The CDR3 region has the DNA TGTGCCAGTAGTATAGATTGGGACAGGTATAGCAATCAGCCCCAGCATTTT.

CDR3 DNA sequence: TGTGCCAGCAGTTTTTCCCTCCGGGACAGGGGTAATTCACCCCTCCACTTT. Its translation: CASSFSLRDRGNSPLHF. The chain combines TRBV27 with TRBJ1-6; the match to TRBD1 covers 10 bases. The CDR3 runs 17 residues. Germline V gene sequence: CDR1 MNHEY, CDR2 SMNVEV (reference sequence). Trimming took 3 bases from V and 6 from J; bases not matched to a gene: 8.

V and J are TRBV6-5 and TRBJ1-3, with D maybe TRBD1 (6 bases). The CDR3 spans 13 residues. Between the trimmed V and J ends, which lost 8 bases and 2 bases, there was a span of 10 bases. Germline CDR1 reads MNHEY; CDR2 reads SVGAGI. The CDR3 is CASLDSPGNTIYF. As DNA, the CDR3 is TGTGCCAGCCTGGACAGTCCTGGAAACACCATATATTTT.

The CDR3 sequence is CSVGGGRSSGDTQYF. The CDR3 nucleotides are TGCAGCGTTGGGGGCGGGAGAAGTTCGGGAGATACGCAGTATTTT. The genes are TRBV29-1 and TRBJ2-3, with 7 bases that match TRBD2. There are 15 residues in the CDR3. With 4 bases clipped from V and 5 bases from J, the junction kept 12 bases outside the gene matches. CDR1 and CDR2 from the germline V gene are SQVTM and ANQGSEA.

A few counts support this clone. In nucleotides, the CDR3 is TGTGCCAGTAGTATCTCCGGGACTTTCTCCTACGAGCAGTACTTC. Amino acid sequence: CASSISGTFSYEQYF. J is TRBJ2-7 and V is TRBV19, with D possibly TRBD2 on 6 matching bases. The CDR3 runs to 15 residues. The V gene lost 3 bases and the J gene lost 0 bases, with 12 bases spanning the gap. Germline V gives CDR1 LNHDA, CDR2 SQIVND (reference sequence).

The chain recombines TRBV28 with TRBJ1-5; D might be TRBD1 (6 bases). The CDR3 contains 16 residues. Germline V gene lookup returns CDR1 MDHEN and CDR2 SYDVKM. V lost 3 bases and J 0 bases, leaving 12 bases between the germline ends. CDR3 residues: CASSFRTVYSNQPQHF. Here the CDR3 DNA reads TGTGCCAGCAGTTTCCGGACAGTTTATAGCAATCAGCCCCAGCATTTT.

This clone was seen a handful of times. The rearrangement joins TRBV7-6 to TRBJ2-1; 12 positions agree with TRBD2. Germline V lookup: CDR1 SGHVS, CDR2 FNYEAQ. This CDR3 region has 21 residues. Trimming at V came to 5 bases and at J to 6 bases, leaving 23 bases not matched to a gene. CDR3 sequence reads: CASSQIRPHSPTSGSINEQFF. The CDR3 region has the DNA TGTGCCAGCAGCCAAATCCGGCCCCACTCACCGACTAGCGGGAGCATCAATGAGCAGTTCTTC.

The V call is TRBV27, the J call TRBJ1-2; TRBD1 might be the D (6 bases). Germline V gives CDR1 MNHEY, CDR2 SMNVEV (reference sequence). The CDR3 contains 14 residues. The ends were cut back, 5 bases at V and 5 bases at J, with 15 bases in the middle. The CDR3 protein is CASSPGQRGYGYTF. DNA of the CDR3: TGTGCCAGCAGTCCCGGACAGAGGGGTTATGGCTACACCTTC.

The gene calls are TRBV30 and TRBJ1-3; maybe TRBD1 (6 bases). Germline lookup yields CDR1 GTSNPN and CDR2 SVGIG (reference sequence). There are 13 residues in the CDR3. Trimming shortened V by 5 bases and J by 2 bases, and 10 bases separated the two germline ends. The CDR3 DNA reads TGTGCCTGGGCCAAGGGGGCTGGAAACACCATATATTTT. It codes for CAWAKGAGNTIYF.

This clone occurred once. The chain combines TRBV4-1 with TRBJ1-2; perhaps TRBD1 as D (5 bases). Trimming removed 6 bases at V and 4 bases at J, with 24 bases between. This CDR3 spans 17 amino acids. CDR1 MGHRA and CDR2 YSYEKL come from the germline V gene. CDR3 DNA sequence: TGCGCCAGCAGACCCTACCTTCCCCGGGGGAAACTCTATGGCTACACCTTC. Protein product: CASRPYLPRGKLYGYTF.

This clone has just a few counts. The CDR3 coding sequence is TGTGCCTGGAGTACGACAGGGTTTAACTATGGCTACACCTTC. Encoded protein: CAWSTTGFNYGYTF. The chain recombines TRBV30 with TRBJ1-2; 7 bases agree with TRBD1. The CDR3 runs 14 residues. Trimming took 2 bases from V and 1 from J; bases not matched to a gene: 4. CDR1 and CDR2 from the germline V gene are GTSNPN and SVGIG (reference sequence).

The rearrangement links TRBV5-1 to TRBJ2-2, with 7 nucleotides matching TRBD1. J was trimmed by 3 bases and V by 8 bases; bases with no gene match: 4. Germline CDR1 is SGHRS and CDR2 is YFSETQ. The CDR3 has 13 residues. CDR3 DNA: TGCGCCAGTCAACAGGGGTACACCGGGGAGCTGTTTTTT. It yields the protein CASQQGYTGELFF.

The table lists this clone with a few counts. The chain combines TRBV5-1 with TRBJ2-3; D remains ambiguous. The CDR3 consists of 15 residues. Trimming took 2 bases from V and 1 from J, leaving 11 bases between them. Germline loops: CDR1 SGHRS, CDR2 YFSETQ. CDR3 residues: CASSFAGFGTDTQYF. The CDR3 DNA is TGCGCCAGCAGCTTTGCAGGTTTTGGCACAGATACGCAGTATTTT.

V and J are TRBV7-8 and TRBJ2-2, with 9 bases identical to TRBD2. Germline V lookup: CDR1 SGHVS, CDR2 FQNEAQ. This CDR3 is built from 15 residues. V shed 5 bases and J 6 bases; nucleotides not matched to a gene: 7. The CDR3: CASSLRRGGPGELFF. The DNA for the CDR3 is TGTGCCAGCAGCCTCAGGCGGGGGGGCCCCGGGGAGCTGTTTTTT.

This clone was seen more than once but under ten times. The rearrangement links TRBV4-3 to TRBJ1-4; maybe TRBD1 (6 bases). The CDR3 covers 16 residues. Deletions cut 2 bases from V and 5 bases from J, with 15 bases between. The germline CDR1 and CDR2 sequences are LGHNA and YSLEER. The CDR3 sequence is CASSQLTTGQNEKLFF. CDR3 nucleotides: TGCGCCAGCAGCCAACTTACTACAGGGCAGAATGAAAAACTGTTTTTT.

The rearrangement links TRBV9 to TRBJ1-3, with D perhaps matching TRBD1 (5 bases). The CDR3 loop spans 14 amino acids. V was cut by 0 bases and J by 4 bases, with 8 bases left in between. Germline V gene lookup returns CDR1 SGDLS and CDR2 YYNGEE. The CDR3 bases are TGTGCCAGCAGCGTAGGCGCAGGGGGAAACACCATATATTTT. Translation gives CASSVGAGGNTIYF.

The chain recombines TRBV6-5 with TRBJ2-3, with a tentative D call TRBD2 (5 bases). Trimming cost V 4 bases and J 5 bases, with 16 bases left between them. Germline assignment: CDR1 MNHEY and CDR2 SVGAGI. The CDR3 contains 15 residues. The CDR3 bases are TGTGCCAGCAGTTTTGGCCGTTCCCGGGGAGATACGCAGTATTTT. Its protein is CASSFGRSRGDTQYF.

This rearrangement joins TRBV29-1 to TRBJ2-5; D is possibly TRBD1 (5 bases). V was shortened by 6 bases and J by 5 bases, with 13 bases between the two germline ends. CDR1 and CDR2 from the germline V gene are SQVTM and ANQGSEA. The CDR3 consists of 12 residues. CDR3 sequence: CSVRGVGETQYF. CDR3 bases: TGCAGCGTAAGGGGCGTCGGGGAGACCCAGTACTTC.